The 20 T cell receptor beta chains presented below share a single source sample, sequenced in a study of identifying expanded T cells in peripheral blood (dated by TCRdb to about 2019). Library construction relied on the immunoSEQ multiplex PCR assay. In TCRdb, the immuneACCESS table is reduced to in-frame sequences with V and J assigned. These tables do not hold every clone; where another copy was compared, an unresolved V gene accounts for under half, and the others remain unexplained. For this sample the table gives approximately 81,000 clones, of which around 83% were detected only once. The ten largest clonotypes hold about 19% of the sample. Specimen: blood. The receptor source for this set is a person aged 18 to 69 in good health.

The chain has TRBV2 and TRBJ2-4, with 15 bases lining up with TRBD2. J gave up 9 bases and V 6 bases, and 6 bases lay outside the gene matches. This CDR3 is built from 15 residues. Germline CDR1 is SNHLY and CDR2 is FYNNEI. The chain's CDR3 is CASSGLAGGLSIQYF. The CDR3 DNA reads as TGTGCCAGCAGCGGACTAGCGGGAGGGCTCAGCATTCAGTACTTC.

This clone has a handful of counts. The V and J genes are TRBV5-1 and TRBJ2-1, with 7 positions matching TRBD1. This CDR3 contains 14 residues. The germline gives CDR1 SGHRS, CDR2 YFSETQ. J gave up 8 bases and V 5 bases, and 10 bases lay outside the gene matches. As DNA, the CDR3 is TGCGCCAGCAGTAGACAGGGCCAGGAGGATGAGCAGTTCTTC. This codes for CASSRQGQEDEQFF.

The CDR3 bases are TGTGCCAGCAGTGAGCGACAGGGAGATGGCTACACCTTC. It codes for CASSERQGDGYTF. The chain recombines TRBV6-1 with TRBJ1-2; 7 positions agree with TRBD1. Germline trimming cut 3 bases from V and 6 bases from J; bases unmatched to any gene: 4. The length of the CDR3 is 13 residues. CDR1 is MNHNS, CDR2 SASEGT, per germline.

The chain employs TRBV5-6 and TRBJ2-7; TRBD2 aligns across 9 bases. Germline V CDR1 and CDR2: SGHDT, YYEEEE. Trimming took 4 bases from V and 4 from J; bases not matched to a gene: 6. The CDR3 is made up of 14 amino acids. CDR3 protein: CASSTPGLAYEQYF. For the CDR3, the DNA is TGTGCCAGCAGCACCCCGGGACTAGCTTACGAGCAGTACTTC.

The chain carries TRBV5-6 and TRBJ2-7; D is perhaps TRBD1 (5 bases). CDR1 is SGHDT, CDR2 YYEEEE, per germline. The V and J ends lost 3 bases and 3 bases respectively, with 7 bases between them. This CDR3 has 12 residues. DNA for the CDR3: TGTGCCAGCAGCTGGGGCAGCTACGAGCAGTACTTC. It is translated as CASSWGSYEQYF.

The V gene is TRBV6-1, the J gene TRBJ2-3; 7 nucleotides agree with TRBD1. CDR1 and CDR2 (germline): MNHNS, SASEGT. Germline trimming cut 6 bases from V and 4 bases from J; bases unmatched to any gene: 7. The CDR3 is 14 residues long. The CDR3 sequence: CASRETGDSDTQYF. The CDR3 DNA sequence: TGTGCCAGCAGGGAAACAGGGGATTCAGATACGCAGTATTTT.

The CDR3 region is CASSLWSPMNTEAFF. CDR3 nucleotides: TGTGCCAGCAGTTTATGGAGCCCCATGAACACTGAAGCTTTCTTT. The rearrangement joins TRBV27 to TRBJ1-1, with unresolved D. The CDR3 runs 15 residues. The germline gives CDR1 MNHEY, CDR2 SMNVEV (reference sequence). With 1 base removed from V and 0 bases from J, the gap between germline ends came to 9 bases.

The chain has TRBV19 and TRBJ1-2; TRBD1 agrees at 7 bases. The CDR3 runs to 18 residues. Germline CDR1 LNHDA, CDR2 SQIVND (reference sequence). With 4 bases clipped from V and 4 bases from J, the junction kept 18 bases outside the gene matches. CDR3 sequence reads: CASSRLVGGGTFFYGYTF. The CDR3 nucleotides read TGTGCCAGTAGTAGGCTTGTAGGGGGCGGCACCTTTTTCTATGGCTACACCTTC.

Only one count was recorded for this clone. The genes are TRBV30 and TRBJ2-1; 11 positions agree with TRBD2. The CDR3 has 15 residues. CDR1 and CDR2 (germline): GTSNPN, SVGIG (reference sequence). V dropped 2 bases and J dropped 3; count of bases not matched to a gene: 3. The CDR3 loop is CAWSLTSGSYNEQFF. DNA of the CDR3: TGTGCCTGGAGTTTAACTAGCGGGAGCTACAATGAGCAGTTCTTC.

This rearrangement joins TRBV6-4 to TRBJ2-1; TRBD1 matches at 12 bases. CDR1 and CDR2 from the germline V gene are MRHNA and SNTAGT. The CDR3 is made up of 15 amino acids. V was clipped by 5 bases and J by 8 bases; unmatched bases: 7. CDR3 coding DNA: TGTGCCAGCAGTCTCCGGGACAGGGGGCCGTATGAGCAGTTCTTC. Translation gives CASSLRDRGPYEQFF.

A few counts support this clone. V usage is TRBV6-1 and J usage is TRBJ2-7; 8 bases match TRBD2. Germline V gene lookup returns CDR1 MNHNS and CDR2 SASEGT. The CDR3 length is 16 residues. Unmatched junction bases numbered 15, after V lost 4 bases and J lost 7 bases. CDR3 in amino acids: CASSAGLAQTGREQYF. The CDR3 DNA reads as TGTGCCAGCAGTGCTGGACTAGCCCAGACGGGCCGGGAGCAGTACTTC.

This clone was seen only once. The genes are TRBV27 and TRBJ2-3; TRBD2 matches at 11 bases. This CDR3 contains 16 residues. The trim removed 5 bases at V and 5 bases at J, leaving 9 bases unmatched. Germline V gene lookup returns CDR1 MNHEY and CDR2 SMNVEV (reference sequence). The CDR3 here is CASSDLAGGPQDTQYF. CDR3 in DNA: TGTGCCAGCAGTGACTTAGCGGGAGGGCCTCAAGATACGCAGTATTTT.

The chain uses TRBV28 and TRBJ2-7; 10 bases are shared with TRBD2. Looked up from germline, CDR1 is MDHEN and CDR2 is SYDVKM. V lost 8 bases and J lost 3; bases outside the gene matches: 7. The CDR3 has 14 amino acids. CDR3: CASGGLAGVYEQYF. The CDR3 DNA reads as TGTGCCAGCGGCGGGCTAGCGGGAGTCTACGAGCAGTACTTC.

In DNA form, the CDR3 reads TGTGCCAGCAGCTTAATCGCTGAAATAGAGACCCAGTACTTC. Amino acids: CASSLIAEIETQYF. The gene calls are TRBV13 and TRBJ2-5; D ambiguous. The CDR3 has 14 residues. Germline V CDR1 and CDR2: PRHDT, FYEKMQ (reference sequence). Trimming shortened V by 2 bases and J by 4 bases, and 11 bases separated the two germline ends.

The chain carries TRBV5-1 and TRBJ2-3; D could derive from TRBD1 or TRBD2 (6 bases each). Trimming left V 4 bases short and J 4 bases short, with 16 bases between. This CDR3 region has 15 residues. Germline values: CDR1 SGHRS, CDR2 YFSETQ. This CDR3 is CASSTEGGDADTQYF. The CDR3 bases are TGCGCCAGCAGCACCGAGGGGGGCGACGCAGATACGCAGTATTTT.

V gene TRBV5-1 combines with J gene TRBJ2-5; D is unclear. V was cut by 6 bases and J by 2 bases, with 11 bases left in between. The CDR3 has 13 residues. Germline V gene lookup returns CDR1 SGHRS and CDR2 YFSETQ. DNA for the CDR3: TGCGCCAGCATCGCGGCAAATCAAGAGACCCAGTACTTC. This translates into CASIAANQETQYF.

This clone was seen a handful of times. The chain has TRBV5-7 and TRBJ2-2; 10 bases line up with TRBD1. TRBV5-7 is an ORF, with its function uncertain. The CDR3 runs 15 residues. Trimming cost V 0 bases and J 4 bases; bases outside gene matches: 0. The CDR3 DNA reads TGTGCCAGCAGCTTGGGACAGGGGGCCACCGGGGAGCTGTTTTTT. Translating gives CASSLGQGATGELFF.

The chain is built from TRBV5-4 and TRBJ1-2; TRBD1 is a possible D gene (5 bases). The germline V gene encodes CDR1 SGHNT and CDR2 YYREEE (reference sequence). V lost 0 bases, J lost 4 bases, and 13 bases lay in between. The CDR3 has 15 residues. The CDR3 DNA is TGTGCCAGCAGCTTGGCCGCAGGGCAGGCCTATGGCTACACCTTC. Translating gives CASSLAAGQAYGYTF.

V is TRBV28 and J is TRBJ2-2; maybe TRBD1 (6 bases). The V end lost 3 bases, the J end lost 6 bases, and 14 bases lay between the germline ends. Germline loops: CDR1 MDHEN, CDR2 SYDVKM. The CDR3 has 15 residues. For the CDR3, the DNA is TGTGCCAGCAGTTTCGGGCGGCAGGGGCCCGGGGAGCTGTTTTTT. This gives the protein CASSFGRQGPGELFF.

As DNA, the CDR3 is TGCGCCAGCAGCCAAGATTGGGCCCCCGGGGTCACAGATACGCAGTATTTT. As protein: CASSQDWAPGVTDTQYF. The V call is TRBV4-1, the J call TRBJ2-3; D possibly corresponds to TRBD2 (5 bases). Germline V lookup: CDR1 MGHRA, CDR2 YSYEKL. This CDR3 has 17 residues. Trimming stripped 0 bases from V and 2 bases from J, with 15 bases between.